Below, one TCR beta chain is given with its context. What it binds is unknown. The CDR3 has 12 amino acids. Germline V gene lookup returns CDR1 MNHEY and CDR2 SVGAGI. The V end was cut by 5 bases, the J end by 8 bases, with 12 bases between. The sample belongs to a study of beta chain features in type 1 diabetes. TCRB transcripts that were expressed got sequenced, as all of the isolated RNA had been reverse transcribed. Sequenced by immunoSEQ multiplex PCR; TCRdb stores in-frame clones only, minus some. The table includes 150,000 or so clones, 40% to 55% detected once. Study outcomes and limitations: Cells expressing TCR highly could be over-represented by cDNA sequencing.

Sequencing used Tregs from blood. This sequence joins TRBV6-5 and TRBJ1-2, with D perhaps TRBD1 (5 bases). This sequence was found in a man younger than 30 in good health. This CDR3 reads CASSPSGGGYTF. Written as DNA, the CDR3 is TGTGCCAGCAGTCCCTCCGGGGGAGGCTACACCTTC.